Below, 24 T cell receptor beta chains from the same sample are listed, as sequenced in a study of T cells in Graves' hyperthyroidism and ophthalmopathy. There were TCR beta CDR3 regions amplified from RNA transcripts. Initially, a first-round RT-PCR of the TCR CDR3 employed the HTBI primer set. A single record per CDR3 protein comes from TCRdb applying MiXCR to the multiplex PCR reads. The sample contains under 350,000 distinct CDR3 sequences, 18% of which appear only once. The sample taken for sequencing was blood. These receptors were collected from a woman in her fifties or sixties with Graves' hyperthyroidism.

This clonotype was counted between two and nine times. The V call is TRBV5-6, the J call TRBJ1-4; D not resolved. The CDR3 runs to 14 residues. Germline CDR1 SGHDT, CDR2 YYEEEE. Trimming shortened V by 4 bases and J by 5 bases, and 12 bases separated the two germline ends. The CDR3: CASSQLEENEKLFF. The CDR3 DNA reads TGTGCCAGCAGCCAACTCGAGGAGAATGAAAAACTGTTTTTT.

This clonotype was found many times. The chain couples TRBV6-1 to TRBJ2-6; tentatively, D is TRBD2 (6 bases). This CDR3 has 14 residues. The germline CDR1 and CDR2 sequences are MNHNS and SASEGT. V gave up 11 bases and J gave up 0 bases, with 11 bases separating them. CDR3 nucleotides: TGTGCCGCCGGAGGGGACTCTGGGGCCAACGTCCTGACTTTC. Its protein is CAAGGDSGANVLTF.

This clonotype was seen repeatedly, ten times or more. The chain combines TRBV28 with TRBJ1-1, with 7 bases aligning to TRBD1. Germline-derived CDR1 and CDR2 are MDHEN and SYDVKM. The CDR3 totals 15 residues. V dropped 5 bases and J dropped 0; count of bases not matched to a gene: 6. The CDR3 DNA reads TGTGCCAGCAGTACGCGGGACAGCTTGAACACTGAAGCTTTCTTT. This sequence encodes CASSTRDSLNTEAFF.

The chain carries TRBV7-9 and TRBJ1-2; D gene uncertain. V lost 1 base to trimming and J lost 2 bases, with 8 bases between them. This CDR3 is built from 14 residues. Per germline, CDR1 SEHNR and CDR2 FQNEAQ (reference sequence). CDR3 DNA sequence: TGTGCCAGCAGCTTAGTGGAGGGAAACTATGGCTACACCTTC. Residues: CASSLVEGNYGYTF.

This clonotype was recorded many times. V is TRBV12-3 or TRBV12-4 and J is TRBJ2-5; D is unclear. The V end was cut by 5 bases, the J end by 5 bases, with 27 bases between. The CDR3 has 18 amino acids. The CDR3 loop is CASSAQPLWAGLEETQYF. CDR3 in DNA: TGTGCCAGCAGTGCACAGCCGCTTTGGGCAGGCCTCGAGGAGACCCAGTACTTC.

This clonotype was seen ten or more times. The genes are TRBV20-1 and TRBJ1-6; D not resolved. Trimming pared 3 bases from V and 7 bases from J, leaving 13 bases between. CDR1 is DFQATT, CDR2 SNEGSKA, per germline (reference sequence). There are 14 residues in the CDR3. The chain's CDR3 is CSARGKWENSPLHF. The DNA for the CDR3 is TGCAGTGCTAGGGGAAAATGGGAGAATTCACCCCTCCACTTT.

The chain combines TRBV4-1 with TRBJ2-2; D tentatively fits TRBD1 or TRBD2 (6 bases each). CDR3 size: 16 residues. With 1 base removed from V and 3 bases from J, the gap between germline ends came to 12 bases. Germline assignment: CDR1 MGHRA and CDR2 YSYEKL. CDR3 bases: TGCGCCAGCAGCCAAGGAATGGGGGGCGACACCGGGGAGCTGTTTTTT. Amino acids: CASSQGMGGDTGELFF.

This clonotype occurred many times. The V call is TRBV5-5, the J call TRBJ2-3; no reliable D call. Germline V lookup: CDR1 SGHKS, CDR2 YYEKEE (reference sequence). The CDR3 totals 12 residues. V was clipped by 4 bases and J by 0 bases, with 3 bases between them. CDR3 coding DNA: TGTGCCAGCAGCGGGAGCACAGATACGCAGTATTTT. Translation: CASSGSTDTQYF.

The chain carries TRBV12-3 or TRBV12-4 and TRBJ2-2; 11 bases align to TRBD2. J gave up 6 bases and V 6 bases, and 6 bases lay outside the gene matches. The CDR3 is made up of 15 amino acids. The CDR3 loop reads CASSLSGGAAGELFF. The CDR3 nucleotides read TGTGCCAGCAGCCTTAGCGGGGGGGCCGCCGGGGAGCTGTTTTTT.

The chain carries TRBV10-1 and TRBJ2-5, with a weak D call TRBD1 (6 bases). The germline V gene has CDR1 WNHNN and CDR2 SYGVQD (reference sequence). This CDR3 is 13 amino acids long. Trimming cost V 5 bases and J 4 bases, with 11 bases left between them. In DNA form, the CDR3 reads TGCGCCAGCAGTACAGGGATCAGAGAGACCCAGTACTTC. It encodes CASSTGIRETQYF.

This clonotype was observed many times. The chain carries TRBV20-1 and TRBJ2-7, with D possibly matching TRBD2 (6 bases). V lost 3 bases and J lost 1, with 16 bases in between. The CDR3 covers 15 residues. Germline loops: CDR1 DFQATT, CDR2 SNEGSKA (reference sequence). In DNA, the CDR3 is TGCAGTGCTAGGAGTCCGGGAGTTTGGTCCTACGAGCAGTACTTC. It yields the protein CSARSPGVWSYEQYF.

The rearrangement uses TRBV11-2 and TRBJ2-4, with D perhaps given as TRBD1 or TRBD2 (5 bases each). The ends were cut back, 1 base at V and 0 bases at J, with 7 bases in the middle. The CDR3 has 15 residues. Germline values: CDR1 SGHAT, CDR2 FQNNGV. CDR3: CASSLGGVAKNIQYF. Written as DNA, the CDR3 is TGTGCCAGCAGCTTAGGAGGGGTAGCCAAAAACATTCAGTACTTC.

The chain uses TRBV20-1 and TRBJ1-2; D remains ambiguous. V lost 4 bases to trimming and J lost 5 bases, with 11 bases between them. CDR1 DFQATT and CDR2 SNEGSKA come from the germline V gene (reference sequence). The CDR3 length is 12 residues. CDR3 sequence: CSANSPGYGYTF. The CDR3 bases are TGCAGTGCTAACAGCCCTGGGTATGGCTACACCTTC.

In this sample, this clonotype turned up a few times. The chain carries TRBV18 and TRBJ2-2, with 12 bases fitting TRBD2. The CDR3 is made up of 15 amino acids. The V gene end was trimmed by 3 bases and the J gene end by 4 bases; junction bases not matched to a gene: 0. Germline CDR1 reads KGHSH; CDR2 reads LQKENI. The CDR3: CASSPGLAGTGELFF. The CDR3 DNA is TGTGCCAGCTCACCGGGACTAGCGGGCACCGGGGAGCTGTTTTTT.

The rearrangement links TRBV10-3 to TRBJ2-1; no clear D. Germline values: CDR1 ENHRY, CDR2 SYGVKD. The CDR3 spans 14 residues. V lost 7 bases, J lost 5 bases, and 15 bases lay in between. This CDR3 is CAIKRAGSNNEQFF. DNA of the CDR3: TGTGCCATCAAAAGGGCAGGCTCGAACAATGAGCAGTTCTTC.

This clonotype was recorded at least ten times. The rearrangement uses TRBV6-5 and TRBJ1-1; D may be TRBD1 (5 bases). The CDR3 extends over 13 amino acids. Germline V CDR1 and CDR2: MNHEY, SVGAGI. V gave up 4 bases and J gave up 1 base, with 7 bases separating them. CDR3 in DNA: TGTGCCAGCAGTTGGGGGAGGAACACTGAAGCTTTCTTT. Its protein is CASSWGRNTEAFF.

The rearrangement links TRBV28 to TRBJ2-6, with 7 bases aligning to TRBD2. CDR3 length equals 20 residues. CDR1 MDHEN and CDR2 SYDVKM come from the germline V gene. V lost 11 bases, J lost 0 bases, and 22 bases stayed unmatched. The CDR3 protein is CAVSGERLHELSSGANVLTF. For the CDR3, the DNA is TGTGCCGTCAGCGGGGAAAGGTTACACGAACTCTCCTCTGGGGCCAACGTCCTGACTTTC.

The V gene is TRBV20-1, the J gene TRBJ1-1; tentative D call: TRBD1 (5 bases). Between the trimmed V and J ends, which lost 0 bases and 1 base, there was a span of 6 bases. The germline V gene encodes CDR1 DFQATT and CDR2 SNEGSKA (reference sequence). The CDR3 sequence is 13 residues long. CDR3 DNA sequence: TGCAGTGCTAGAGAGGGGGAGAACACTGAAGCTTTCTTT. Its protein is CSAREGENTEAFF.

The CDR3 coding sequence is TGCGCCAGCAGCTTGGAACAGGGGGCTGTCTACGAGCAGTACGTC. This gives the protein CASSLEQGAVYEQYV. V and J are TRBV5-1 and TRBJ2-7, with TRBD1 identical over 9 bases. The V gene end was trimmed by 0 bases and the J gene end by 3 bases; junction bases not matched to a gene: 4. CDR1 is SGHRS, CDR2 YFSETQ, per germline. This CDR3 is built from 15 residues.

A few counts support this clonotype. The chain combines TRBV20-1 with TRBJ2-3; the match to TRBD2 covers 10 bases. The CDR3 consists of 20 residues. Unmatched junction bases numbered 20, after V lost 0 bases and J lost 5 bases. Germline V gives CDR1 DFQATT, CDR2 SNEGSKA (reference sequence). The CDR3 reads CSARDLPSGSWRLEQDTQYF. CDR3 nucleotides: TGCAGTGCTAGAGATCTGCCTAGCGGGAGTTGGAGGTTGGAACAAGATACGCAGTATTTT.

This clonotype was observed a few times. This chain uses TRBV11-2 with TRBJ1-6, with D uncertain. V shed 2 bases and J shed 10 bases, with 12 bases lying between them. This CDR3 has 14 residues. Germline V gene sequence: CDR1 SGHAT, CDR2 FQNNGV. The DNA of the CDR3 is TGTGCCAGCAGCTTATTTTTGAGAAACTCACCCCTCCACTTT. It specifies CASSLFLRNSPLHF.

This clonotype was counted many times. This chain connects TRBV5-1 to TRBJ1-2; TRBD1 agrees at 9 bases. Germline CDR1 SGHRS, CDR2 YFSETQ. Trimming removed 5 bases from V and 2 bases from J; junction bases left unmatched: 16. The length of the CDR3 is 18 residues. The CDR3 protein is CASSQTSATGGANYGYTF. The CDR3 DNA reads as TGCGCCAGCAGTCAAACCAGTGCCACAGGGGGCGCGAACTATGGCTACACCTTC.

This clonotype came up many times. V usage is TRBV5-1 and J usage is TRBJ2-1, with 7 bases that match TRBD1. CDR3 size: 15 residues. Germline CDR1 reads SGHRS; CDR2 reads YFSETQ. Losses at the gene ends were 4 bases for V and 0 bases for J; bases not matched to a gene: 4. The CDR3 DNA sequence: TGCGCCAGCAGCCCGACAGGGACCTCCTACAATGAGCAGTTCTTC. Its protein is CASSPTGTSYNEQFF.

The chain is built from TRBV28 and TRBJ2-3, with D perhaps TRBD2 (5 bases). Germline V CDR1 and CDR2: MDHEN, SYDVKM. V shed 2 bases and J shed 6 bases, with 12 bases lying between them. CDR3 length equals 14 residues. CDR3 sequence: CASSLDPIADTQYF. DNA of the CDR3: TGTGCCAGCAGTTTAGACCCTATAGCGGATACGCAGTATTTT.